This entry lists 9 T cell receptor beta chains sequenced from one sample in a study of OX40 agonist ivuxolimab in advanced cancers. Profiling relied on immunoSEQ multiplex PCR, and the TCRdb table lists in-frame clones only, not all of them. The sample lists about 21,000 clones; around 87% were seen once. Here the sequenced sample was CD4+ or CD8+ T cells sorted from blood, taken in a trial of the OX40 agonist ivuxolimab. The source of these receptors is an adult with an advanced solid tumor such as melanoma, head and neck, liver or kidney cancer.

The V gene is TRBV15, the J gene TRBJ1-2; no clear D. Germline V gene data show CDR1 as LNHNV and CDR2 as YYDKDF (reference sequence). The CDR3 sequence is 14 residues long. V was trimmed by 1 base and J by 5 bases, leaving 11 bases between them. CDR3 region: CATSRAEDKYGYTF. The CDR3, as DNA: TGTGCCACCAGCAGAGCCGAAGACAAATATGGCTACACCTTC.

V and J are TRBV30 and TRBJ2-3, with 7 positions matching TRBD1. CDR3 length: 14 residues. With 4 bases clipped from V and 3 bases from J, the junction kept 7 bases outside the gene matches. Germline CDR1 is GTSNPN and CDR2 is SVGIG (reference sequence). The CDR3 loop reads CAWNTGVFTDTQYF. In nucleotides, the CDR3 is TGTGCCTGGAACACAGGGGTATTTACAGATACGCAGTATTTT. The whole variable domain, filled in from reference TRBV30 and TRBJ2-3, reads SQTIHQWPATLVQPVGSPLSLECTVEGTSNPNLYWYRQAAGRGLQLLFYSVGIGQISSEVPQNLSASRPQDRQFILSSKKLLLSDSGFYLCAWNTGVFTDTQYFGPGTRLTVL.

This clone occurred a few times. The chain combines TRBV28 with TRBJ2-3; D unclear. The CDR3 covers 15 residues. Trimming took 3 bases from V and 1 from J, leaving 11 bases between them. Germline values: CDR1 MDHEN, CDR2 SYDVKM. The DNA of the CDR3 is TGTGCCAGCAGTTTGAGGCAGTCCGGCACAGATACGCAGTATTTT. It specifies CASSLRQSGTDTQYF.

The rearrangement links TRBV4-2 to TRBJ2-2, with D maybe TRBD1 (5 bases). Germline values: CDR1 LGHNA, CDR2 YNFKEQ. This CDR3 spans 15 amino acids. V lost 1 base, J lost 8 bases, and 14 bases lay in between. Here the CDR3 reads CASSQGQPEVGELFF. The CDR3 DNA follows: TGTGCCAGCAGCCAAGGACAGCCAGAGGTTGGGGAGCTGTTTTTT.

The rearrangement joins TRBV27 to TRBJ2-2; 11 bases line up with TRBD1. Germline CDR1 is MNHEY and CDR2 is SMNVEV (reference sequence). The length of the CDR3 is 16 residues. Germline trimming cut 1 base from V and 6 bases from J; bases unmatched to any gene: 4. The chain's CDR3 is CASSLLGTGGAGELFF. The CDR3 nucleotides are TGTGCCAGCAGTTTATTGGGGACAGGGGGTGCCGGGGAGCTGTTTTTT.

This chain connects TRBV6-1 to TRBJ2-5; D may match TRBD1 or TRBD2 (6 bases each). The CDR3 runs 13 residues. Germline values: CDR1 MNHNS, CDR2 SASEGT. V was cut by 6 bases and J by 1 base, with 9 bases left in between. CDR3 sequence: CASSWGAQETQYF. The DNA of the CDR3 is TGTGCCAGCAGCTGGGGGGCCCAAGAGACCCAGTACTTC.

This clone showed up just once. CDR3 nucleotides: TGTGCCAGCAGCTTAGAAGCGGGGCCCTACAATGAGCAGTTCTTC. Amino acids: CASSLEAGPYNEQFF. This rearrangement joins TRBV11-2 to TRBJ2-1; 7 nucleotides match TRBD2. J gave up 2 bases and V 0 bases, and 1 base lay outside the gene matches. CDR3 length: 15 amino acids. Per germline, CDR1 SGHAT and CDR2 FQNNGV. Based on the CDR3 plus reference TRBV11-2 and TRBJ2-1, the full variable domain is EAGVAQSPRYKIIEKRQSVAFWCNPISGHATLYWYQQILGQGPKLLIQFQNNGVVDDSQLPKDRFSAERLKGVDSTLKIQPAKLEDSAVYLCASSLEAGPYNEQFFGPGTRLTVL.

The rearrangement joins TRBV9 to TRBJ2-2, with TRBD2 matching 7 bases. The germline gives CDR1 SGDLS, CDR2 YYNGEE. J was trimmed by 4 bases and V by 3 bases; bases with no gene match: 12. The length of the CDR3 is 17 residues. The chain's CDR3 is CASSEHRGVRGTGELFF. The CDR3 DNA reads TGTGCCAGCAGCGAACATCGGGGGGTACGTGGCACCGGGGAGCTGTTTTTT.

The chain combines TRBV6-5 with TRBJ1-1; D gene unclear. CDR3 length equals 15 residues. The germline gives CDR1 MNHEY, CDR2 SVGAGI. V dropped 0 bases and J dropped 2 bases, with 10 bases sitting between them. The CDR3 loop reads CASSYSARGNTEAFF. The DNA for the CDR3 is TGTGCCAGCAGTTACTCTGCGCGGGGTAACACTGAAGCTTTCTTT.